A single sample gave rise to the 16 T cell receptor beta chains below, sequenced in a study of T-cell memory formation after mild COVID-19. Each CDR3 protein is one row after TCRdb ran MiXCR on the 5' RACE reads. The sample consists of a few hundred thousand distinct CDR3 sequences, roughly 20% of them appearing once. Input material: PBMCs or a T cell subset sorted from them (not recorded which). The receptors come from a man younger than 35 who had mild COVID-19 (a few samples of this study predate the infection). Cell type and time point are not known.

This clonotype was detected a few times. The chain is built from TRBV7-6 and TRBJ2-7; 8 nucleotides match TRBD2. Germline CDR1 reads SGHVS; CDR2 reads FNYEAQ. The CDR3 covers 14 residues. Unmatched junction bases numbered 8, after V lost 5 bases and J lost 5 bases. This CDR3 reads CASSPRGLVHEQYF. DNA for the CDR3: TGTGCCAGCAGCCCTAGGGGACTAGTTCACGAGCAGTACTTC.

This clonotype was counted between two and nine times. The rearrangement links TRBV4-1 to TRBJ1-4, with TRBD1 identical over 8 bases. This CDR3 contains 15 residues. With 1 base clipped from V and 7 bases from J, the junction kept 5 bases outside the gene matches. In germline, CDR1 is MGHRA, CDR2 YSYEKL. The CDR3 spells CASSQGTGLGEKLFF. The CDR3 nucleotides read TGCGCCAGCAGCCAAGGGACAGGGTTGGGTGAAAAACTGTTTTTT.

This clonotype came up a few times. As DNA, the CDR3 is TGTGCCATCAGTGAGTCTGTCGGAGACAATCAGCCCCAGCATTTT. As protein: CAISESVGDNQPQHF. The V gene is TRBV10-3, the J gene TRBJ1-5; D is unclear. CDR3 length: 15 residues. Between the trimmed V and J ends, which lost 0 bases and 3 bases, there was a span of 9 bases. Germline V CDR1 and CDR2: ENHRY, SYGVKD.

This clonotype was seen a few times. The chain joins TRBV6-5 to TRBJ1-5; D is ambiguous. The CDR3 has 12 amino acids. Trimming left V 6 bases short and J 6 bases short, with 9 bases between. In germline, CDR1 is MNHEY, CDR2 SVGAGI. The CDR3: CASSPLFQPQHF. The CDR3 DNA sequence: TGTGCCAGCAGCCCACTTTTTCAGCCCCAGCATTTT.

This rearrangement joins TRBV6-5 to TRBJ2-6; 8 bases are a match to TRBD1. The CDR3 consists of 18 residues. V was clipped by 2 bases and J by 2 bases; unmatched bases: 8. Germline V lookup: CDR1 MNHEY, CDR2 SVGAGI. The CDR3 sequence: CASSYAGQGKAGANVLTF. CDR3 DNA: TGTGCCAGCAGTTACGCTGGACAGGGAAAGGCTGGGGCCAACGTCCTGACTTTC.

This clonotype came up a few times. The rearrangement uses TRBV6-5 and TRBJ1-2; D possibly corresponds to TRBD1 (5 bases). This CDR3 contains 16 residues. Trimming removed 5 bases at V and 5 bases at J, with 21 bases between. CDR1 and CDR2 (germline): MNHEY, SVGAGI. The CDR3 sequence is CASSPTYKGVWYGYTF. The CDR3 coding sequence is TGTGCCAGCAGTCCGACTTATAAAGGGGTTTGGTATGGCTACACCTTC.

This clonotype came up a few times. The chain has TRBV9 and TRBJ2-5; 14 positions match TRBD2. After removal of 0 bases from V and 2 bases from J, the junction contained 9 bases not matched to a gene. From germline, CDR1 is SGDLS and CDR2 YYNGEE. The CDR3 contains 19 residues. CDR3 bases: TGTGCCAGCAGCGTAGCACCAAGGAGGACTAGCGGGGGGCAAGAGACCCAGTACTTC. Translated, it gives CASSVAPRRTSGGQETQYF.

The rearrangement joins TRBV28 to TRBJ1-1; TRBD1 might be the D (5 bases). Germline V gene data show CDR1 as MDHEN and CDR2 as SYDVKM. Trimming removed 5 bases at V and 4 bases at J, with 20 bases between. The CDR3 loop spans 16 amino acids. Here the CDR3 reads CASSPRGLRKGTEAFF. For the CDR3, the DNA is TGTGCCAGCAGTCCACGGGGCCTCAGAAAAGGCACTGAAGCTTTCTTT.

The chain carries TRBV6-1 and TRBJ2-6; 7 bases align to TRBD2. The junction had 4 bases not matched to a gene; V was cut back by 8 bases and J by 0 bases. The CDR3 is made up of 15 amino acids. The V gene's germline CDR1 is MNHNS and CDR2 SASEGT. The CDR3 sequence is CASHAGASGANVLTF. CDR3 nucleotides: TGTGCCAGCCATGCGGGAGCCTCTGGGGCCAACGTCCTGACTTTC.

This clonotype was detected only a few times. J is TRBJ2-7 and V is TRBV4-3; a possible D gene is TRBD1 (6 bases). Germline V gene sequence: CDR1 LGHNA, CDR2 YSLEER. Between the trimmed V and J ends, which lost 0 bases and 3 bases, there was a span of 12 bases. This CDR3 spans 15 amino acids. The CDR3 DNA sequence: TGCGCCAGCAGCCAAGATCTGGGCAGGGGCTACGAGCAGTACTTC. It specifies CASSQDLGRGYEQYF.

The gene calls are TRBV9 and TRBJ2-3; D is possibly TRBD1 (5 bases). V lost 0 bases to trimming and J lost 1 base, with 9 bases between them. The CDR3 is 15 residues long. CDR1 is SGDLS and CDR2 is YYNGEE in the germline V gene. The CDR3 region is CASSVATQGTDTQYF. CDR3 nucleotide sequence: TGTGCCAGCAGCGTAGCAACACAGGGCACAGATACGCAGTATTTT.

This clonotype was seen a handful of times. V is TRBV20-1 and J is TRBJ1-1; 9 bases match TRBD1. CDR3 length equals 15 residues. The germline V gene encodes CDR1 DFQATT and CDR2 SNEGSKA (reference sequence). After removal of 2 bases from V and 4 bases from J, the junction contained 8 bases not matched to a gene. This chain's CDR3 is CSARFPGQGGTEAFF. In DNA, the CDR3 is TGCAGTGCTAGATTCCCGGGACAGGGAGGCACTGAAGCTTTCTTT.

V gene TRBV4-3 combines with J gene TRBJ1-1; D remains ambiguous. Germline lookup yields CDR1 LGHNA and CDR2 YSLEER. Trimming cost V 4 bases and J 0 bases, with 12 bases left between them. CDR3 length equals 15 residues. CDR3 nucleotides: TGCGCCAGCAGCCCCGCGGGCAGCTTGAACACTGAAGCTTTCTTT. Amino acids: CASSPAGSLNTEAFF.

This clonotype came up a few times. V usage is TRBV6-2 or TRBV6-3 and J usage is TRBJ2-1; D is uncertain. This CDR3 is built from 11 residues. The germline CDR1 and CDR2 sequences are MNHEY and SVGEGT. V was cut by 5 bases and J by 10 bases, with 9 bases left in between. The CDR3: CASSHIREQFF. The CDR3 region has the DNA TGTGCCAGCAGTCATATCAGGGAGCAGTTCTTC.

The genes are TRBV4-1 and TRBJ2-3; tentatively, D is TRBD1 (6 bases). V was clipped by 5 bases and J by 1 base, with 13 bases between them. This CDR3 comprises 15 residues. Germline V CDR1 and CDR2: MGHRA, YSYEKL. CDR3 in DNA: TGCGCCAGCAGCGTCCGGGACACACGCACAGATACGCAGTATTTT. Its protein is CASSVRDTRTDTQYF.

The V call is TRBV3-1, the J call TRBJ2-5; a possible D gene is TRBD1 (6 bases). Germline CDR1 reads LGHDT; CDR2 reads YNNKEL (reference sequence). There are 15 residues in the CDR3. Trimming shortened V by 4 bases and J by 1 base, and 13 bases separated the two germline ends. The CDR3 loop reads CASSRRDRTQETQYF. In DNA, the CDR3 is TGTGCCAGCAGCCGACGCGACAGGACCCAAGAGACCCAGTACTTC.